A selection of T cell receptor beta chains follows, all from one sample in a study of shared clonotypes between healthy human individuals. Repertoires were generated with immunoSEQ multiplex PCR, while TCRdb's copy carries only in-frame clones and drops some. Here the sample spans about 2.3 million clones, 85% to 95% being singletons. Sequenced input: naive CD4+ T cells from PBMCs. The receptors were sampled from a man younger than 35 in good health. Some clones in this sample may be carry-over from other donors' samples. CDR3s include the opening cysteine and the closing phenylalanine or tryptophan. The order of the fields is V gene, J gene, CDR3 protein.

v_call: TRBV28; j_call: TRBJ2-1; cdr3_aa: CASSSAGTSGDGVPNEQFF
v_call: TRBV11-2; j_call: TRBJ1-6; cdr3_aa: CASSSSPGLSLHF
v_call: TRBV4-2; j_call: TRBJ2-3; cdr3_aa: CASSQVIAGGTDTQYF
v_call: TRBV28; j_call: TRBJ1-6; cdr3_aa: CASREELNSPLHF
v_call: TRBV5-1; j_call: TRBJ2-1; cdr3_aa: CASSLDSINEQFF
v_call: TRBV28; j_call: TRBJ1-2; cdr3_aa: CASSLGPANYGYTF
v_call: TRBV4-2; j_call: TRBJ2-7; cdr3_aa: CASSQEGQGSYEQYF
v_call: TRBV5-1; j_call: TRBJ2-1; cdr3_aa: CASSQLRAGSSYNEQFF
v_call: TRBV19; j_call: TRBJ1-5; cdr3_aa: CASRTGGNQPQHF
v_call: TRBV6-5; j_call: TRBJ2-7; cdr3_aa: CASSYAARGHEQYF
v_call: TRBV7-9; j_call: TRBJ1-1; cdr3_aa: CASSPQYEQNMNTEAFF
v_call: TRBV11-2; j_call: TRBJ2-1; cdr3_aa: CASSLDLAQGNEQFF
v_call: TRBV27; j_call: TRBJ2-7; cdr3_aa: CASSLHRDRVREQYF
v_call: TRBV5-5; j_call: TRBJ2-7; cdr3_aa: CASSLLPGTGENEQYF
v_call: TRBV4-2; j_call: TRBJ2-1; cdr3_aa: CASSQAGARGDNEQFF
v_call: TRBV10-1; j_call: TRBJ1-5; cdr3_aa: CASSGGDRGPSNQPQHF
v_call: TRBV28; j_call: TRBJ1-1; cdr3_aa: CASSPPGLTEAFF
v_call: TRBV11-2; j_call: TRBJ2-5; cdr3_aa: CASSPRTGEGETQYF
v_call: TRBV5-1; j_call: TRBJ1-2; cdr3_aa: CASSVDGLRGYTF
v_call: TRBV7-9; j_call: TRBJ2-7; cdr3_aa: CASSATGTYEQYF
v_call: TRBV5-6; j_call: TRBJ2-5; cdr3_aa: CASSLPGQKETQYF
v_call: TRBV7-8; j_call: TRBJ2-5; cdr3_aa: CASSWDRVGETQYF
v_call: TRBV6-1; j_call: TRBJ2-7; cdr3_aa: CASIPPGLGAYEQYF
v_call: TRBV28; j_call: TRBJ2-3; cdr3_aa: CASTPQRQPSTDTQYF
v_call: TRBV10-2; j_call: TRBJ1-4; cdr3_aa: CASTAGMNEKLFF
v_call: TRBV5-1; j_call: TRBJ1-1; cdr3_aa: CASSRDRVTEAFF
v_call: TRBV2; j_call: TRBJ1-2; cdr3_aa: CASRSGGAYGYTF
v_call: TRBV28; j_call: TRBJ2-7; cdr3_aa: CASTRGWGSPFGEQYF
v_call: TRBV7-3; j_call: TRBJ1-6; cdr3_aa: CASSITDNSPLHF
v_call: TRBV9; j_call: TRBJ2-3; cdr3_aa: CASSVRATGTDTQYF
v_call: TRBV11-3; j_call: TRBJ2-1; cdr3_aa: CASSLASGAYNEQFF